These T cell receptor beta chains were read from a single sample in a study of Graves' ophthalmopathy and Graves' hyperthyroidism. TCRdb itself ran the multiplex PCR reads through MiXCR, one entry per CDR3 protein. The top ten hold 7.1% of the sample, which has just over 600,000 distinct CDR3 sequences, 22% seen once. Sequencing used peripheral blood. The receptors derive from a woman under 30 with stable Graves' hyperthyroidism. Some clones in this sample may be carry-over from other donors' samples. CDR3s include the opening cysteine and the closing phenylalanine or tryptophan. A D gene is named only where the DNA matches it firmly. Clone size appears in some rows only: once, few, many, or a class for an expanded clone.

d_gene	abundance	v_gene	j_gene	CDR3aa	CDR3nt
NA	many	TRBV10-3	TRBJ2-7	CAIRVQGGTYEQYF	TGTGCCATACGGGTCCAGGGGGGCACCTACGAGCAGTACTTC
NA	many	TRBV3-1	TRBJ1-6	CASSEGSRNSPLHF	TGTGCCAGCAGCGAAGGTTCGAGGAATTCACCCCTCCACTTT
TRBD1	many	TRBV10-3	TRBJ1-1	CAISSRDRAAEAFF	TGTGCCATCAGTTCCCGGGACAGGGCCGCTGAAGCTTTCTTT
NA	many	TRBV30	TRBJ1-6	CAWSVQGSPLHF	TGTGCCTGGAGTGTACAGGGCTCACCCCTCCACTTT
NA	many	TRBV12-3/TRBV12-4	TRBJ2-2	CASSYNSNTGELFF	TGTGCCAGCAGTTACAACTCGAACACCGGGGAGCTGTTTTTT
TRBD2	few	TRBV7-3	TRBJ2-5	CASSPSYGRGGRETQYF	TGTGCCAGCAGCCCCTCCTATGGGCGGGGGGGCCGAGAGACCCAGTACTTC
TRBD1	NA	TRBV7-9	TRBJ2-5	CASGLLRQGQETQYF	TGTGCCAGCGGTCTCCTCCGACAGGGGCAAGAGACCCAGTACTTC
NA	few	TRBV5-1	TRBJ2-2	CASTHGRGPNTGELFF	TGCGCCAGCACACACGGGCGGGGCCCGAACACCGGGGAGCTGTTTTTT
TRBD1	NA	TRBV11-2	TRBJ1-2	CASSPSGWGQRNYGYTF	TGTGCCAGCAGCCCTTCGGGTTGGGGACAGCGGAACTATGGCTACACCTTC
NA	many	TRBV6-5	TRBJ1-1	CASSYTWGQGDTEAFF	TGTGCCAGCAGTTACACGTGGGGGCAGGGAGACACTGAAGCTTTCTTT